The following is a T cell receptor beta chain sequence with its context. Its antigen is unidentified. The sample is drawn from a study of T cell repertoires in cytomegalovirus infection. Study details: Newly reported HLA-C-restricted and thoroughly characterized HLA-B-restricted CMV epitopes were employed. Public TCR beta signatures were indicative of both CMV infection and a matching HLA type.

General study results and limits: Identification of carriers of CMV plus the relevant HLA was achieved through cumulative public TCR beta family frequency.

Each CDR3 protein is one row after TCRdb ran MiXCR on the reads. The sample consists of 900,000 to 950,000 distinct CDR3 sequences, roughly 31% of them appearing once. Deletions cut 5 bases from V and 1 base from J, with 14 bases between. This CDR3 is 15 amino acids long. Germline assignment: CDR1 MNHEY and CDR2 SMNVEV (reference sequence). The chain is built from TRBV27 and TRBJ1-1; a weak D match, TRBD1 (5 bases). The sequences come from cultured CD8+ T cells from PBMCs, collected from culture after CMV antigen stimulation. This TCR derives from a human donor in good health (CMV status not recorded). Some clones in this sample may be carry-over from other donors' samples. CDR3 in amino acids: CASSRGLSANTEAFF. The CDR3 DNA reads TGTGCCAGCAGTCGGGGACTGTCCGCGAACACTGAAGCTTTCTTT.